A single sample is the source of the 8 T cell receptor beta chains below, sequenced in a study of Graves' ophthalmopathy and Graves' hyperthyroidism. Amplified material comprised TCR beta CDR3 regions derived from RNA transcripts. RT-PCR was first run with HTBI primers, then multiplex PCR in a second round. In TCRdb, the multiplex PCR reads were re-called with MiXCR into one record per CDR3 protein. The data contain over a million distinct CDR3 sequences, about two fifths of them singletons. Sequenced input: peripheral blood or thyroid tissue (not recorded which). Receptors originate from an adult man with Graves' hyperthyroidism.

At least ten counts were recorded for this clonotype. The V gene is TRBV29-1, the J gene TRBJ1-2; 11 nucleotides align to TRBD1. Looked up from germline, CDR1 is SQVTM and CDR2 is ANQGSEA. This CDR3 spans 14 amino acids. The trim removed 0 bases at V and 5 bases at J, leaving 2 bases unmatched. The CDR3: CSVEDRDRGYGYTF. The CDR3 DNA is TGCAGCGTTGAAGATCGGGACAGGGGGTATGGCTACACCTTC.

CDR3: CASSQTRGGQEAFF. For the CDR3, the DNA is TGTGCCAGCAGCCAAACCAGGGGGGGACAAGAAGCTTTCTTT. This chain uses TRBV7-2 with TRBJ1-1; TRBD1 matches 7 bases. J was trimmed by 8 bases and V by 5 bases; bases with no gene match: 11. This CDR3 has 14 residues. CDR1 SGHTA and CDR2 FQGNSA come from the germline V gene.

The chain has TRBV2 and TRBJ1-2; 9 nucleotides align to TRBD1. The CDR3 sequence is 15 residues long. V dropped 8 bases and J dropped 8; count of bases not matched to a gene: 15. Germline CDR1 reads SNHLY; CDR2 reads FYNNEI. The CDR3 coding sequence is TGTGCCAGCGTGGAAAACAGGGGGCCGACGCTCGGCTACACCTTC. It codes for CASVENRGPTLGYTF.

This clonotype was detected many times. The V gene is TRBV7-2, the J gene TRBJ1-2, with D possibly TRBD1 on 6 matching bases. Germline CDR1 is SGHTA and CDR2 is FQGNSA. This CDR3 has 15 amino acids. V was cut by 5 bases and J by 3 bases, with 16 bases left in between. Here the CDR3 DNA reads TGTGCCAGCAGCCCTAGGGGGGTCCCTTACTATGGCTACACCTTC. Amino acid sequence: CASSPRGVPYYGYTF.

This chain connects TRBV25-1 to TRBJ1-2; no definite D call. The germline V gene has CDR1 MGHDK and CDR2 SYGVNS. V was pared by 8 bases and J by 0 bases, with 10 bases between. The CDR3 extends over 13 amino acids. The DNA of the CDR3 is TGTGCCAGCCGAGGGAGGGCTAACTATGGCTACACCTTC. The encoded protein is CASRGRANYGYTF.

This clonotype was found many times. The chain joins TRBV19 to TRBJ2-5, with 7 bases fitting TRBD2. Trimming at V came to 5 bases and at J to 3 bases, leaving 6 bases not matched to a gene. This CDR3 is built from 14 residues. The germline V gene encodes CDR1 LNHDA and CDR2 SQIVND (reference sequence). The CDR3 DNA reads TGTGCCAGTAGTTGGACCGGGACTAAAGAGACCCAGTACTTC. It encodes CASSWTGTKETQYF.

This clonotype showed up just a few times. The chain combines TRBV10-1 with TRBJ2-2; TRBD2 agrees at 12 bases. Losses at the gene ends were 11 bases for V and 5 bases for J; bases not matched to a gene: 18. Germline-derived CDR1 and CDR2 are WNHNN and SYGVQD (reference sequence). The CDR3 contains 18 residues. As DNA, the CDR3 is TGCGCCGGGAAAGACAGACGAGCGACTAGCGGGAGTACCGGGGAGCTGTTTTTT. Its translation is CAGKDRRATSGSTGELFF.

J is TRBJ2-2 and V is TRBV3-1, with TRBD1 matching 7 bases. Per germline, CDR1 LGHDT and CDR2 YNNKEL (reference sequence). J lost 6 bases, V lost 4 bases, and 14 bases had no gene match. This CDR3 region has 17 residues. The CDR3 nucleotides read TGTGCCAGCAGCCGCACAGGGGTAGGAGTCGTATCCGGGGAGCTGTTTTTT. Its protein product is CASSRTGVGVVSGELFF.